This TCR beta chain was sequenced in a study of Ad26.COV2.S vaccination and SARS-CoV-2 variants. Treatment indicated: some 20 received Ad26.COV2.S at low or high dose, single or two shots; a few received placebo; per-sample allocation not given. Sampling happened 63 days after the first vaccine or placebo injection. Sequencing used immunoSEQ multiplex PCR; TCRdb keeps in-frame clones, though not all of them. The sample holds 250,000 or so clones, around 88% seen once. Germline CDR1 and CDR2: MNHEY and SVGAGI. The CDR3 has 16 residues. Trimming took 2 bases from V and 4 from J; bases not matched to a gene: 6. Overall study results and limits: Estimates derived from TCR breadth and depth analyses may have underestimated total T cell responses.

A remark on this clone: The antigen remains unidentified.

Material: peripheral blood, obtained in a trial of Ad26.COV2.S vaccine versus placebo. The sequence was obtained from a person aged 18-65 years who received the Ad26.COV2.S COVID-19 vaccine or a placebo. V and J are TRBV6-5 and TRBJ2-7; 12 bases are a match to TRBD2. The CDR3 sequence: CASSYGVGTSGYEQYF. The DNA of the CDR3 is TGTGCCAGCAGTTACGGTGTCGGGACTAGCGGGTACGAGCAGTACTTC.